A single sample is the source of the 15 T cell receptor beta chains below, sequenced in a study of naive and memory T cell subsets. Whole-blood samples were roughly 2.3 ml of peripheral blood from healthy adult volunteers. For blood and skin samples, reverse transcription used TCR alpha and beta constant primers. From the 5' RACE reads, TCRdb called clonotypes with MiXCR, one entry per CDR3 protein. Altogether roughly 26,000 distinct CDR3 sequences are present, around 21% being singletons, with the ten largest covering 1.8%. The receptor set was obtained from a female donor in good health.

This clonotype occurred many times. The V call is TRBV7-8, the J call TRBJ2-1; no definite D call. The CDR3 loop spans 16 amino acids. Per the germline V gene, CDR1 is SGHVS and CDR2 is FQNEAQ. Trimming removed 0 bases from V and 2 bases from J, with 11 bases in between. In nucleotides, the CDR3 is TGTGCCAGCAGCTTAGCGGCCAACTCCCCCTACAATGAGCAGTTCTTC. Its protein is CASSLAANSPYNEQFF. The variable domain in full, completed from reference TRBV7-8 and TRBJ2-1, reads GAGVSQSPRYKVAKRGQDVALRCDPISGHVSLFWYQQALGQGPEFLTYFQNEAQLDKSGLPSDRFFAERPEGSVSTLKIQRTQQEDSAVYLCASSLAANSPYNEQFFGPGTRLTVL.

CDR3 sequence (DNA): TGCAGCGCCATCGTTCAAGCGGGAGGGCACAATGAGCAGTTCTTC. This codes for CSAIVQAGGHNEQFF. This rearrangement joins TRBV29-1 to TRBJ2-1, with 10 bases lining up with TRBD2. The CDR3 is made up of 15 amino acids. Germline CDR1 SQVTM, CDR2 ANQGSEA. After removal of 7 bases from V and 5 bases from J, the junction contained 11 bases not matched to a gene.

The J gene is TRBJ2-7, the V gene TRBV6-2 or TRBV6-3; TRBD1 matches 9 bases. Unmatched junction bases numbered 3, after V lost 5 bases and J lost 4 bases. The germline gives CDR1 MNHEY, CDR2 SVGEGT. The CDR3 is 13 residues long. CDR3 in amino acids: CASSNRGRYEQYF. DNA of the CDR3: TGTGCCAGCAGTAACAGGGGGCGGTACGAGCAGTACTTC.

In this sample, this clonotype turned up many times. The rearrangement links TRBV29-1 to TRBJ1-1, with D perhaps TRBD1 (5 bases). The CDR3 length is 11 residues. Germline V gene sequence: CDR1 SQVTM, CDR2 ANQGSEA. Deletions cut 1 base from V and 6 bases from J, with 6 bases between. The chain's CDR3 is CSVEGGAEAFF. The DNA for the CDR3 is TGCAGCGTTGAAGGGGGCGCTGAAGCTTTCTTT.

The gene calls are TRBV6-2 or TRBV6-3 and TRBJ1-5; D call uncertain. Trimming removed 2 bases at V and 11 bases at J, with 7 bases between. CDR3 length equals 11 residues. Germline-derived CDR1 and CDR2 are MNHEY and SVGEGT. The CDR3 sequence is CASSYGGTQHF. The DNA for the CDR3 is TGTGCCAGCAGTTACGGAGGAACCCAGCATTTT.

In this sample, this clonotype is medium-sized. This chain connects TRBV7-9 to TRBJ2-5; D may match TRBD1 or TRBD2 (5 bases each). CDR1 SEHNR and CDR2 FQNEAQ come from the germline V gene (reference sequence). The CDR3 extends over 16 amino acids. Deletions cut 1 base from V and 5 bases from J, with 17 bases between. DNA of the CDR3: TGTGCCAGCAGCTTAGAGGGGCCCCCACGGGGCGAGACCCAGTACTTC. Translated: CASSLEGPPRGETQYF.

Points on this clonotype: This may stem from a read error, because a much larger clone lies one nucleotide away. The CDR3 DNA reads TGCGCCAGCAGCTATACTAGCGGGAGCTGCCATACGCAGTATTTT. This encodes CASSYTSGSCHTQYF. J is TRBJ2-3 and V is TRBV4-3, with 11 bases that match TRBD2. This CDR3 comprises 15 residues. The junction had 8 bases not matched to a gene; V was cut back by 5 bases and J by 7 bases. The germline V gene encodes CDR1 LGHNA and CDR2 YSLEER.

A remark on this clonotype: This may be a read error: a much more frequent sequence differs by one nucleotide. This chain connects TRBV20-1 to TRBJ2-7; no clear D gene. CDR1 and CDR2 (germline): DFQATT, SNEGSKA (reference sequence). Trimming left V 5 bases short and J 10 bases short, with 15 bases between. This CDR3 spans 11 amino acids. The CDR3 bases are TGCAGTGCTTACAACAGACCCCAACAGTACTTC. The encoded protein is CSAYNRPQQYF.

The sample holds many counts of this clonotype. The chain combines TRBV11-2 with TRBJ2-7, with 8 bases that match TRBD1. CDR1 and CDR2 (germline): SGHAT, FQNNGV. CDR3 length: 16 residues. V lost 5 bases and J lost 5; bases outside the gene matches: 14. The CDR3 reads CASSVNDRGLFDEQYF. DNA of the CDR3: TGTGCCAGCAGCGTAAACGACAGGGGCCTCTTCGACGAGCAGTACTTC.

V is TRBV20-1 and J is TRBJ2-1; 16 nucleotides line up with TRBD2. The trim removed 0 bases at V and 7 bases at J, leaving 3 bases unmatched. The CDR3 loop spans 16 amino acids. The germline V gene has CDR1 DFQATT and CDR2 SNEGSKA (reference sequence). CDR3 DNA sequence: TGCAGTGCTAGAGATGGGGGACTAGCGGGAGGGAATGAGCAGTTCTTC. The encoded protein is CSARDGGLAGGNEQFF.

This clonotype was counted only a few times. V gene TRBV5-6 combines with J gene TRBJ1-1, with D perhaps TRBD1 (5 bases). This CDR3 contains 11 residues. CDR1 is SGHDT, CDR2 YYEEEE, per germline. Trimming cost V 4 bases and J 6 bases, with 7 bases left between them. The CDR3 region is CASSRGAEAFF. The DNA of the CDR3 is TGTGCCAGCAGCCGAGGGGCTGAAGCTTTCTTT.

This clonotype was observed at least ten times. The chain couples TRBV6-6 to TRBJ1-4, with D maybe TRBD1 (6 bases). Germline lookup yields CDR1 MNHNY and CDR2 SVGAGI (reference sequence). Trimming pared 6 bases from V and 10 bases from J, leaving 9 bases between. The CDR3 totals 11 residues. The CDR3 loop is CASREDRKLFF. In DNA, the CDR3 is TGTGCCAGCAGAGAGGACAGAAAACTGTTTTTT.

This sequence joins TRBV20-1 and TRBJ1-6, with 7 bases matching TRBD1. Germline assignment: CDR1 DFQATT and CDR2 SNEGSKA (reference sequence). V was pared by 0 bases and J by 9 bases, with 5 bases of the junction left unmatched. There are 14 residues in the CDR3. CDR3 sequence (DNA): TGCAGTGCTAGAGATGGGACAGACGGTTCACCCCTCCACTTT. Amino acid sequence: CSARDGTDGSPLHF.

The V and J genes are TRBV7-9 and TRBJ2-1, with 8 bases identical to TRBD2. The CDR3 runs to 14 residues. CDR1 and CDR2 (germline): SEHNR, FQNEAQ (reference sequence). V lost 11 bases, J lost 5 bases, and 11 bases stayed unmatched. The DNA for the CDR3 is TGTGCCTCCAGGAGGGTAGCGGGAAACAATGAGCAGTTCTTC. It is translated as CASRRVAGNNEQFF. Together with reference TRBV7-9 and TRBJ2-1, the CDR3 gives the full variable domain: DTGVSQNPRHKITKRGQNVTFRCDPISEHNRLYWYRQTLGQGPEFLTYFQNEAQLEKSRLLSDRFSAERPKGSFSTLEIQRTEQGDSAMYLCASRRVAGNNEQFFGPGTRLTVL.

In its sample, this clonotype was seen many times. The chain links TRBV29-1 to TRBJ2-3; perhaps TRBD1 as D (5 bases). Trimming removed 7 bases from V and 5 bases from J, with 13 bases in between. The CDR3 totals 12 residues. Germline lookup yields CDR1 SQVTM and CDR2 ANQGSEA. CDR3 residues: CSAQGVGDTQYF. In DNA, the CDR3 is TGCAGCGCGCAGGGTGTTGGAGATACGCAGTATTTT.